The text below deals with one T cell receptor beta chain. Its specificity is not known. Clones were sequenced by immunoSEQ multiplex PCR, and TCRdb holds only the in-frame ones, with some missing. The sample has 65,000 to 90,000 clones; less than 95% are singletons. The record originates from a study of graft-versus-host responses after intestinal transplantation. At the level of the study: After anti-thymocyte globulin induction, recipients took tacrolimus and steroids for three to four years.

Trimming stripped 3 bases from V and 0 bases from J, with 8 bases between. This CDR3 spans 14 amino acids. Germline CDR1 reads LGHNT; CDR2 reads FRNRAP. Study conclusions and caveats: Early post-transplant HvG declines were associated with peak circulating GvH clone levels.

This chain uses TRBV12-5 with TRBJ1-1; no clear D gene. This receptor was obtained from a human donor who was the organ donor for an intestinal transplant. The sequencing here drew on unstimulated CD8+ T cells sorted from spleen or lymph node cells, taken before transplant. CDR3 coding DNA: TGTGCTAGTGGTTTAAGCAGTTTGAACACTGAAGCTTTCTTT. Protein: CASGLSSLNTEAFF. Full variable domain (outside the CDR3, taken from reference TRBV12-5 and TRBJ1-1): DARVTQTPRHKVTEMGQEVTMRCQPILGHNTVFWYRQTMMQGLELLAYFRNRAPLDDSGMPKDRFSAEMPDATLATLKIQPSEPRDSAVYFCASGLSSLNTEAFFGQGTRLTVV.